These 10 T cell receptor beta chains share one sample of origin, sequenced in a study of post-analysis software for immune sequencing data. General study results and limits: When patients were compared with controls, about five TRBV segments were more frequent, TRBV5-6, TRBV5-1 and TRBV20-1 among them.

Unique molecular identifiers featured in each of the TCR beta cDNA libraries. Using its own MiXCR run on the PCR reads, TCRdb lists one record per CDR3 protein. The sample has over 700,000 distinct CDR3 sequences, about 32% seen once. These TCRs' antigens remain unknown. The sequencing sample was made of blood. Receptors were obtained from a girl under 18 with multiple sclerosis.

This sequence joins TRBV6-2 or TRBV6-3 and TRBJ2-1, with 9 bases identical to TRBD1. The V gene end was trimmed by 0 bases and the J gene end by 6 bases; junction bases not matched to a gene: 6. The CDR3 consists of 16 residues. Germline V lookup: CDR1 MNHEY, CDR2 SVGEGT. CDR3 in DNA: TGTGCCAGCAGTTACTCGACAGGGGGTGTCTCCAATGAGCAGTTCTTC. Its translation: CASSYSTGGVSNEQFF.

The gene calls are TRBV20-1 and TRBJ2-5, with 14 bases matching TRBD2. Germline CDR1 is DFQATT and CDR2 is SNEGSKA (reference sequence). This CDR3 is 16 amino acids long. The V and J ends lost 6 bases and 3 bases, in that order; junction bases with no gene match: 9. The CDR3 nucleotides read TGCAGTGCCTCAGGACTAGCGGGGGGATTTGAAGAGACCCAGTACTTC. Amino acid sequence: CSASGLAGGFEETQYF.

The chain couples TRBV18 to TRBJ1-2; no clear D gene. The ends were cut back, 3 bases at V and 7 bases at J, with 18 bases in the middle. Per germline, CDR1 KGHSH and CDR2 LQKENI. The length of the CDR3 is 15 residues. CDR3 in amino acids: CASSPRQTSVAGYTF. As DNA, the CDR3 is TGTGCCAGCTCACCCCGGCAGACCTCGGTGGCTGGCTACACCTTC.

The chain carries TRBV5-1 and TRBJ2-5, with D unclear. CDR3 length: 14 amino acids. Per germline, CDR1 SGHRS and CDR2 YFSETQ. Trimming took off 0 bases at V and 5 bases at J, with 11 bases between the two ends. CDR3 DNA sequence: TGCGCCAGCAGCTTGGCTGCAGCGTTCGAGACCCAGTACTTC. It encodes CASSLAAAFETQYF.

The sample holds a few counts of this clonotype. The rearrangement uses TRBV12-3 or TRBV12-4 and TRBJ1-1, with TRBD1 matching over 8 bases. The junction had 7 bases not matched to a gene; V was cut back by 6 bases and J by 4 bases. The CDR3 has 14 amino acids. CDR3 sequence (DNA): TGTGCCAGCAGGACACAGGGGGGGGGCACTGAAGCTTTCTTT. It specifies CASRTQGGGTEAFF.

The J gene is TRBJ1-2, the V gene TRBV29-1, with TRBD1 as a possible D gene (6 bases). CDR1 and CDR2 (germline): SQVTM, ANQGSEA. V was cut by 5 bases and J by 5 bases, with 15 bases left in between. The CDR3 runs 13 residues. Written as DNA, the CDR3 is TGCAGCGTTCCCTCCGGGACAAATTATGGCTACACCTTC. Translating gives CSVPSGTNYGYTF. The full variable domain, in which reference TRBV29-1 and TRBJ1-2 provide the parts outside the CDR3, is SAVISQKPSRDICQRGTSLTIQCQVDSQVTMMFWYRQQPGQSLTLIATANQGSEATYESGFVIDKFPISRPNLTFSTLTVSNMSPEDSSIYLCSVPSGTNYGYTFGSGTRLTVV.

This clonotype has only a few counts. The chain carries TRBV29-1 and TRBJ2-5, with TRBD1 matching 8 bases. The CDR3 is 13 residues long. Trimming at V came to 4 bases and at J to 3 bases, leaving 4 bases not matched to a gene. Per germline, CDR1 SQVTM and CDR2 ANQGSEA. CDR3 nucleotide sequence: TGCAGCGTTGGCGCGACAGGGGAAGAGACCCAGTACTTC. Translated: CSVGATGEETQYF.

This clonotype was picked up one time. The chain has TRBV20-1 and TRBJ2-5; 7 bases line up with TRBD2. Germline trimming cut 1 base from V and 3 bases from J; bases unmatched to any gene: 8. Germline V lookup: CDR1 DFQATT, CDR2 SNEGSKA (reference sequence). The CDR3 length is 15 residues. The CDR3 loop reads CSARAWAGDKETQYF. CDR3 coding DNA: TGCAGTGCTAGAGCTTGGGCGGGGGATAAAGAGACCCAGTACTTC.

The J gene is TRBJ1-1, the V gene TRBV20-1; 8 bases are shared with TRBD1. Germline values: CDR1 DFQATT, CDR2 SNEGSKA (reference sequence). There are 15 residues in the CDR3. V lost 4 bases, J lost 3 bases, and 10 bases stayed unmatched. The DNA for the CDR3 is TGCAGTGCTACAAAGCTTGGACAGGGAGACACTGAAGCTTTCTTT. Protein sequence: CSATKLGQGDTEAFF.

This clonotype was seen more than once but under ten times. The CDR3 loop is CASSYSKVWAGGQTQYF. The CDR3 DNA sequence: TGTGCCAGCAGTTACTCGAAAGTTTGGGCAGGGGGCCAGACCCAGTACTTC. V is TRBV6-5 and J is TRBJ2-5, with 8 nucleotides matching TRBD1. The CDR3 spans 17 residues. V dropped 0 bases and J dropped 6; count of bases not matched to a gene: 12. Germline values: CDR1 MNHEY, CDR2 SVGAGI.